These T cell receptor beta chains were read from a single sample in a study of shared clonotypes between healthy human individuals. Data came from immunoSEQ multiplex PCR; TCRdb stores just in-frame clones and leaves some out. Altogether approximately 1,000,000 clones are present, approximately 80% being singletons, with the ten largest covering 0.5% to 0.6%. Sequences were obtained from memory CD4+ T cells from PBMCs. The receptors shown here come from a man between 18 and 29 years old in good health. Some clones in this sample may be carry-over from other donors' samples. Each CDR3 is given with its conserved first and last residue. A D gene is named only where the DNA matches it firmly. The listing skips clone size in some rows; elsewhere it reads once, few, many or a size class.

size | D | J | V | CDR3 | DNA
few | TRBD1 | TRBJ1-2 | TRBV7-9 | CASSRWDSHYGYTF | TGTGCCAGCAGCCGATGGGACAGCCACTATGGCTACACCTTC
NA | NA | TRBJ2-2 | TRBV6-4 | CARSFNGAGELFF | TGTGCCCGCAGTTTTAATGGGGCCGGGGAGCTGTTTTTT
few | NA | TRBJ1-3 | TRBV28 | CATKGGWSGNTIYF | TGTGCCACCAAGGGGGGTTGGTCTGGAAACACCATATATTTT
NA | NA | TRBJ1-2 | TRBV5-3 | CASSPPDRFDGYTF | TGTGCCAGCAGCCCACCGGACAGATTCGATGGCTACACCTTC
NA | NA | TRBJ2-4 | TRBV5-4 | CASSQTREGNIQYF | TGTGCCAGCAGCCAAACTAGGGAAGGGAACATTCAGTACTTC
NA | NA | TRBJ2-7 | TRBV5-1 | CASSLLNTLPPMHEQYF | TGCGCCAGCAGCTTGCTCAATACATTACCCCCGATGCACGAGCAGTACTTC
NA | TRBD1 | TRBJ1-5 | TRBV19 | CASRRPAGQGRGNQPQHF | TGTGCCAGTAGACGCCCAGCGGGACAGGGTAGGGGCAATCAGCCCCAGCATTTT
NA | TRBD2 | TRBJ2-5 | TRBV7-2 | CASSTYAPGLAGTQETQYF | TGTGCCAGCAGCACATATGCCCCCGGACTAGCGGGAACCCAAGAGACCCAGTACTTC
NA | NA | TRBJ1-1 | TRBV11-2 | CASSPRRYTEAFF | TGTGCCAGCAGCCCCCGACGGTACACTGAAGCTTTCTTT
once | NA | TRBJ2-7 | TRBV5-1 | CASSLTGTNYEQYF | TGCGCCAGCAGCTTGACAGGGACTAACTACGAGCAGTACTTC
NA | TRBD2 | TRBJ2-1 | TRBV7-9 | CASSSSGVGNEQFF | TGTGCCAGCAGCTCTAGCGGGGTGGGGAATGAGCAGTTCTTC
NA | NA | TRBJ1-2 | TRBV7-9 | CASSPLGGDITFYGYTF | TGTGCCAGCAGCCCGCTTGGGGGGGACATCACGTTCTATGGCTACACCTTC
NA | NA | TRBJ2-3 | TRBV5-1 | CASSSSGTATDTQYF | TGCGCCAGCAGCTCGAGCGGGACAGCCACAGATACGCAGTATTTT
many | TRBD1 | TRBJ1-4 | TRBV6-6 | CASSYRTGYDNEKLFF | TGTGCCAGCAGTTACCGGACAGGGTACGATAATGAAAAACTGTTTTTT